Listed below are T cell receptor beta chains from one sample, sequenced in a study of cytomegalovirus exposure and HLA in healthy donors. Libraries were prepared by immunoSEQ multiplex PCR; TCRdb keeps only in-frame clonotypes and omits some of them. The table records almost 200,000 clones, roughly three quarters of them present only once. Source material: PBMCs. These receptors came from a male donor in good health and CMV-seropositive. Both conserved end residues are part of each CDR3. The D gene is left open where the match is weak. Clone sizes are given selectively: once, few, many, or a class where the clone is expanded.

D,J,size,V,DNA,CDR3
.,TRBJ1-1,few,TRBV11-3,TGTGCCAGCAGCTTAGGCCAGCGGGGGGACGGCACTGAAGCTTTCTTT,CASSLGQRGDGTEAFF
.,TRBJ2-2,.,TRBV7-9,TGTGCCAGCAGCTTCCAGGGGACAAACACCGGGGAGCTGTTTTTT,CASSFQGTNTGELFF
.,TRBJ2-2,.,TRBV9,TGTGCCAGCAAATACGGGAGATCCACCGGGGAGCTGTTTTTT,CASKYGRSTGELFF
TRBD2,TRBJ2-2,once,TRBV28,TGTGCCAGCAGCGGACCTAGCGGGAGGGTATACGGGGAGCTGTTTTTT,CASSGPSGRVYGELFF
.,TRBJ1-5,few,TRBV9,TGTGCCAGCAGCGTAGGAGGTATTCAGCCCCAGCATTTT,CASSVGGIQPQHF
.,TRBJ1-1,.,TRBV7-3,TGTGCCAGCAGCTCCAGGGTCCTTCTCGGGAGGCAGACTGAAGCTTTCTTT,CASSSRVLLGRQTEAFF
TRBD1,TRBJ1-1,.,TRBV4-2,TGTGCCAGCAGCCCTTGGACAGGGGGAACTGAAGCTTTCTTT,CASSPWTGGTEAFF
TRBD1,TRBJ1-2,once,TRBV11-2,TGTGCCAGCAGCTTAGATCCGGGACAGGGATCTAACTATGGCTACACCTTC,CASSLDPGQGSNYGYTF
TRBD2,TRBJ2-7,once,TRBV5-1,TGCGCCAGCAGCTCCAACGCCGGGACTAGCGGGAGCGAGCAGTACTTC,CASSSNAGTSGSEQYF
TRBD2,TRBJ2-4,few,TRBV30,TGTGCCTGGAGTGTAGCGGGAGGAGTCCACATTCAGTACTTC,CAWSVAGGVHIQYF
TRBD2,TRBJ2-2,.,TRBV9,TGTGCCAGCAGCGGCACCGGGACTAGCGGACCGGGGGGGGTCACCGGGGAGCTGTTTTTT,CASSGTGTSGPGGVTGELFF
.,TRBJ2-7,few,TRBV19,TGTGCCAGTAGTATGAGTTCCGGGGGAGCGGAAAACGAGCAGTACTTC,CASSMSSGGAENEQYF
.,TRBJ1-3,once,TRBV6-5,TGTGCCAGCGGCCTCTCTGGAAACACCATATATTTT,CASGLSGNTIYF
TRBD1,TRBJ1-4,few,TRBV11-2,TGTGCCAGCAGCTTTTGGACAGGGTCTAATGAAAAACTGTTTTTT,CASSFWTGSNEKLFF
TRBD2,TRBJ2-5,.,TRBV7-2,TGTGCCAGCAGCTGGACTAGCGGGTACCAAGAGACCCAGTACTTC,CASSWTSGYQETQYF
TRBD2,TRBJ2-1,.,TRBV15,TGTGCCACCAGCGGGGGACTAGCGGGATACAATGAGCAGTTCTTC,CATSGGLAGYNEQFF
TRBD2,TRBJ2-3,.,TRBV5-4,TGTGCCAGCAGCTCCCGGACTAGCGGACCCACAGATACGCAGTATTTT,CASSSRTSGPTDTQYF